The rows below give T cell receptor beta chains drawn from one sample of a study of cytomegalovirus exposure and HLA in healthy donors. The data were produced by immunoSEQ multiplex PCR, yet TCRdb's version contains in-frame clones alone and is incomplete. The sample includes roughly 190,000 clones, around 79% seen only once; the top ten take around 1.6%. Input material: PBMCs. These receptors came from a woman aged 45 to 65 in good health and CMV-seronegative. The CDR3 runs from the conserved cysteine through the conserved F or W. D genes are given only for firm matches. Some rows mark clone size as missing; the rest say once, few, many or name a class of expanded clone.

j_gene: TRBJ1-4
abundance: NA
v_gene: TRBV5-1
d_gene: TRBD1
len: 14
CDR3aa: CASSMTGVFEKLFF
CDR3nt: TGCGCCAGCAGCATGACAGGGGTATTTGAAAAACTGTTTTTT

j_gene: TRBJ2-1
abundance: NA
v_gene: TRBV7-2
d_gene: NA
len: 12
CDR3aa: CASSLIANEQFF
CDR3nt: TGTGCCAGCAGCTTAATAGCGAATGAGCAGTTCTTC

j_gene: TRBJ2-2
abundance: NA
v_gene: TRBV5-1
d_gene: NA
len: 14
CDR3aa: CASSLVVASGELFF
CDR3nt: TGCGCCAGCAGCTTGGTGGTAGCGTCCGGGGAGCTGTTTTTT

j_gene: TRBJ2-7
abundance: NA
v_gene: TRBV7-9
d_gene: TRBD2
len: 16
CDR3aa: CASSAPGAGVGGEQYF
CDR3nt: TGTGCCAGCAGCGCCCCGGGAGCGGGAGTAGGAGGCGAGCAGTACTTC

j_gene: TRBJ2-7
abundance: NA
v_gene: TRBV6-5
d_gene: NA
len: 14
CDR3aa: CASSYRLAPYEQYF
CDR3nt: TGTGCCAGCAGTTATCGGCTAGCGCCTTACGAGCAGTACTTC

j_gene: TRBJ2-6
abundance: NA
v_gene: TRBV11-2
d_gene: NA
len: 15
CDR3aa: CASSLSASGANVLTF
CDR3nt: TGTGCCAGCAGCTTGAGTGCCTCTGGGGCCAACGTCCTGACTTTC

j_gene: TRBJ1-1
abundance: NA
v_gene: TRBV7-9
d_gene: TRBD1
len: 17
CDR3aa: CASSLGDRALMNTEAFF
CDR3nt: TGTGCCAGCAGCTTAGGAGACAGGGCCCTTATGAACACTGAAGCTTTCTTT

j_gene: TRBJ2-3
abundance: NA
v_gene: TRBV7-3
d_gene: TRBD2
len: 15
CDR3aa: CASSPAGLGTDTQYF
CDR3nt: TGTGCCAGCAGCCCAGCGGGACTAGGTACAGATACGCAGTATTTT

j_gene: TRBJ1-1
abundance: NA
v_gene: TRBV5-4
d_gene: NA
len: 14
CDR3aa: CASSLDWTNNEAFF
CDR3nt: TGTGCCAGCAGCTTGGATTGGACAAATAACGAAGCTTTCTTT

j_gene: TRBJ1-3
abundance: NA
v_gene: TRBV27
d_gene: NA
len: 13
CDR3aa: CASRSGDGNTIYF
CDR3nt: TGTGCCAGCAGATCAGGGGATGGAAACACCATATATTTT

j_gene: TRBJ1-3
abundance: NA
v_gene: TRBV2
d_gene: NA
len: 16
CDR3aa: CASSLRLIGAGNTIYF
CDR3nt: TGTGCCAGCAGCCTCCGGTTGATAGGGGCTGGAAACACCATATATTTT

j_gene: TRBJ1-1
abundance: once
v_gene: TRBV5-1
d_gene: TRBD1
len: 14
CDR3aa: CASSSGGTVREAFF
CDR3nt: TGCGCCAGCTCCTCAGGTGGGACAGTCCGAGAAGCTTTCTTT

j_gene: TRBJ2-3
abundance: NA
v_gene: TRBV5-1
d_gene: NA
len: 12
CDR3aa: CASSPGGDTQYF
CDR3nt: TGCGCCAGCAGCCCAGGTGGCGATACGCAGTATTTT

j_gene: TRBJ1-1
abundance: few
v_gene: TRBV6-5
d_gene: NA
len: 13
CDR3aa: CASCSNSDTEAFF
CDR3nt: TGTGCCAGTTGCAGTAACAGTGATACTGAAGCTTTCTTT

j_gene: TRBJ1-3
abundance: few
v_gene: TRBV27
d_gene: TRBD1
len: 15
CDR3aa: CASSAGTVSGNTIYF
CDR3nt: TGTGCCAGCAGTGCTGGGACAGTCTCTGGAAACACCATATATTTT

j_gene: TRBJ1-6
abundance: NA
v_gene: TRBV28
d_gene: NA
len: 18
CDR3aa: CASSQSRIRRENNSPLHF
CDR3nt: TGTGCCAGCAGTCAGTCCAGAATCCGACGGGAGAATAATTCACCCCTCCACTTT

j_gene: TRBJ2-1
abundance: NA
v_gene: TRBV10-3
d_gene: TRBD2
len: 15
CDR3aa: CAISESASGRNEQFF
CDR3nt: TGTGCCATCAGTGAGTCGGCTAGCGGGAGGAATGAGCAGTTCTTC

j_gene: TRBJ1-1
abundance: NA
v_gene: TRBV9
d_gene: NA
len: 15
CDR3aa: CASSVGGTQNTEAFF
CDR3nt: TGTGCCAGCAGCGTAGGCGGGACCCAGAACACTGAAGCTTTCTTT

j_gene: TRBJ2-1
abundance: NA
v_gene: TRBV30
d_gene: NA
len: 13
CDR3aa: CAWSGGQVNEQFF
CDR3nt: TGTGCCTGGAGCGGGGGGCAGGTTAATGAGCAGTTCTTC

j_gene: TRBJ1-4
abundance: NA
v_gene: TRBV30
d_gene: NA
len: 17
CDR3aa: CAWSAPGALLDNEKLFF
CDR3nt: TGTGCCTGGAGTGCTCCTGGGGCCCTCCTTGATAATGAAAAACTGTTTTTT

j_gene: TRBJ1-1
abundance: NA
v_gene: TRBV4-2
d_gene: NA
len: 16
CDR3aa: CASSLGGPVEATEAFF
CDR3nt: TGTGCCAGCAGCCTCGGGGGTCCGGTTGAGGCCACTGAAGCTTTCTTT

j_gene: TRBJ2-2
abundance: few
v_gene: TRBV2
d_gene: NA
len: 12
CDR3aa: CASHAGFGELFF
CDR3nt: TGTGCCAGCCATGCAGGGTTCGGGGAGCTGTTTTTT